This TCR beta chain was identified in a study of cytomegalovirus exposure and HLA in healthy donors. The PCR made use of 60 Vbeta and 13 Jbeta primers. Profiled with immunoSEQ multiplex PCR; TCRdb holds only in-frame clones, not every one. The sample carries some 220,000 clones, around nine tenths recorded once. Details on this clone: The antigen is undetermined.

This CDR3 contains 12 residues. Germline CDR1 reads SGHRS; CDR2 reads YFSETQ. Between the trimmed V and J ends, which lost 3 bases and 7 bases, there was a span of 8 bases. General study findings and limits: Later, TCR association rates were found to vary by HLA locus, highest for DRB1 and lowest for HLA-C. A later analysis associated 15,000 or so TCR beta sequences with HLA alleles at a 0.05 false discovery rate. Researchers reported that a few CMV-associated chains were confirmed in vitro as CMV antigen-specific.

The receptor's source is a woman in her late teens or twenties in good health and CMV-seronegative. The rearrangement uses TRBV5-1 and TRBJ2-1, with D unclear. Sequencing was performed on PBMCs. CDR3 residues: CASSSFENEQFF. CDR3 coding DNA: TGCGCCAGCAGCTCCTTCGAGAATGAGCAGTTCTTC.